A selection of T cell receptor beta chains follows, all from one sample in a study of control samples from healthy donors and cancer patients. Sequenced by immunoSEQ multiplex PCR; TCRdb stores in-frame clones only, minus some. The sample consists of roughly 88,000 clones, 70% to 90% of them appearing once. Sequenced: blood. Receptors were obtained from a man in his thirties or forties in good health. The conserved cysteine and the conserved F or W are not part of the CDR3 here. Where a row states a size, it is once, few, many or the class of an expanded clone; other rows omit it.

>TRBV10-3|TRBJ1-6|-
AIRAEQQNSPLH
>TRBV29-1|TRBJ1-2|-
SVDTGGEGYT
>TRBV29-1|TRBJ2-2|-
SALAGGAGELF
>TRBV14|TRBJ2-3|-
ASTSLPSTDTQY
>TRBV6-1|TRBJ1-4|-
ASSGRVQTDNEKLF
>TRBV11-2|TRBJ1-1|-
ASSYMTGVGTEAF
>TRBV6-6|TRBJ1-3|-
ASSFSGGATGNTIY
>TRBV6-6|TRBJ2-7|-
ASSWDGGPGEQY
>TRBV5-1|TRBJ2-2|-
ASSLVQGLTGELF
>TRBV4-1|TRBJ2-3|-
ASSQVGTSREDTQY
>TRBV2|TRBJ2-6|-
ASSETAGANVLT
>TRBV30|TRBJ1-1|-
AWSSTGNTEAF
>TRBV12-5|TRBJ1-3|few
ASGLGSQGGNTIY
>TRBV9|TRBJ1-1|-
ASSGNRENKGPEAF
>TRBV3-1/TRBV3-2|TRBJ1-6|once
ASSRSYRALGTLH
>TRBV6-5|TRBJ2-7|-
ASSRTGYEQY
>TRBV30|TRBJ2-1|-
ACRDRGWDEQF
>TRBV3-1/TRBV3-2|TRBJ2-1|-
ASSQDLGVVDNEQF
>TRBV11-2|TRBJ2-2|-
ASSYRGGTGGIGELF
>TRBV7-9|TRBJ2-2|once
ASSLASSTGELF
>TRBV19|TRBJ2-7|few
ASSLQDSDEQY
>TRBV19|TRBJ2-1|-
ASSIQGTGNRF
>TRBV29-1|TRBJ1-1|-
SVDVQNTEAF
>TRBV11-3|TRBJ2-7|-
ASSYGSSEGSAEQY
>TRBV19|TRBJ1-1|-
ASSRTGQWATEAF
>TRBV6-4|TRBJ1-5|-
ASNSGLSGNQPQH
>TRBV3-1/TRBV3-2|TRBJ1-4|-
ASSQEFEGAREKLF
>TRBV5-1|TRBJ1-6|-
ASSLYGESYNSPLH
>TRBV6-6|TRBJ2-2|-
ASSSGQNTGELF
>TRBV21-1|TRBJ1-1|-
ASRIMKGECTEAF
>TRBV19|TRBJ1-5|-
ASSIRFGGGQPQH